This T cell receptor (beta chain) comes out of a study of tumor and adjacent non-tumor tissue in lung cancer. Turning to this clonotype: Its antigen is undetermined. One junction end does not reproduce the germline sequence, and a read error may be involved.

A modified ARM-PCR protocol with three rounds of nested PCR amplified TCRbeta. Via MiXCR, TCRdb re-called the multiplex PCR reads, giving one row per CDR3 protein. The sample shows roughly 70,000 distinct CDR3 sequences, 60% to 75% of them seen only once. This CDR3 is 14 amino acids long. CDR1 is DFQATT, CDR2 SNEGSKA, per germline (reference sequence). Study findings and constraints: Shorter survival was associated with higher TCR diversity in tumors.

RNA was extracted from bulk tissue without any cell sorting. The chain has TRBV20-1 and TRBJ1-1, with D unresolved. The receptor's source is a man in his 60s with non-small cell lung cancer. The sequencing input was lung tumor tissue. This chain's CDR3 is CSAPSGFDRNEALF. The CDR3 nucleotides are TGCAGTGCCCCCTCGGGGTTTGATAGAAATGAAGCTCTCTTT.